These 22 T cell receptor beta chains were all obtained from the same sample, sequenced in a study of blood T cell repertoires in COVID-19. Clones were sequenced by immunoSEQ multiplex PCR, and TCRdb holds only the in-frame ones, with some missing. The sample has 20,000 to 25,000 clones; around 90% are singletons. Sequencing was done on a sample of peripheral blood. Every receptor here comes from a human donor in a cohort sampled during active COVID-19.

This chain uses TRBV2 with TRBJ2-7; D is undetermined. The germline V gene encodes CDR1 SNHLY and CDR2 FYNNEI. The CDR3 is 12 residues long. The V and J ends lost 6 bases and 2 bases respectively, with 8 bases between them. CDR3 amino acids: CASRRQTYEQYF. The CDR3, as DNA: TGTGCCAGCAGGAGACAAACCTACGAGCAGTACTTC.

Details on this clone: The sample carries other DNA sequences with the same CDR3. The chain carries TRBV3-1 (or the pseudogene TRBV3-2) and TRBJ2-2; a weak D match, TRBD1 (5 bases). CDR3 length: 15 residues. V was clipped by 0 bases and J by 5 bases, with 10 bases between them. Per germline, CDR1 LGHDT and CDR2 YNNKEL (reference sequence). The CDR3 here is CASSQDRGGTGELFF. CDR3 in DNA: TGTGCCAGCAGCCAAGATAGGGGCGGAACCGGGGAGCTGTTTTTT.

In nucleotides, the CDR3 is TGCGCCAGCAGCCAAGATGGCGGGAGATACGAGCAGTACTTC. Translation gives CASSQDGGRYEQYF. The chain is built from TRBV4-3 and TRBJ2-7; 7 positions agree with TRBD2. The CDR3 has 14 residues. V lost 0 bases to trimming and J lost 4 bases; unmatched junction nucleotides: 3. From germline, CDR1 is LGHNA and CDR2 YSLEER.

Written as DNA, the CDR3 is TGTGCCAGTATTCGGACAGGGGTTGACACCGGGGAGCTGTTTTTT. Translated, it gives CASIRTGVDTGELFF. The chain combines TRBV19 with TRBJ2-2; 9 bases are shared with TRBD1. Germline CDR1 reads LNHDA; CDR2 reads SQIVND (reference sequence). J lost 3 bases, V lost 7 bases, and 6 bases had no gene match. The CDR3 is made up of 15 amino acids.

The rearrangement uses TRBV5-4 and TRBJ1-1; TRBD1 is a possible D gene (6 bases). The CDR3 extends over 13 amino acids. From germline, CDR1 is SGHNT and CDR2 YYREEE (reference sequence). Trimming stripped 0 bases from V and 7 bases from J, with 10 bases between. CDR3 amino acids: CASSLGLTGEAFF. The CDR3 region has the DNA TGTGCCAGCAGCTTGGGCTTGACAGGTGAAGCTTTCTTT.

The CDR3 loop is CAISAGTGVEEKLFF. DNA for the CDR3: TGTGCCATCAGTGCTGGTACAGGGGTGGAAGAAAAACTGTTTTTT. The chain combines TRBV10-3 with TRBJ1-4, with 7 nucleotides matching TRBD1. The germline CDR1 and CDR2 sequences are ENHRY and SYGVKD. The CDR3 is made up of 15 amino acids. V trimming: 4 bases; J trimming: 8 bases; junction bases outside the gene matches: 10.

The chain couples TRBV5-6 to TRBJ2-7; 9 nucleotides match TRBD2. The V and J ends lost 0 bases and 2 bases, in that order; junction bases with no gene match: 9. Germline lookup yields CDR1 SGHDT and CDR2 YYEEEE. CDR3 length: 17 residues. The CDR3 DNA reads TGTGCCAGCAGCTTGGTGGGGCGGGGGGGCGACCCCTACGAGCAGTACTTC. Encoded protein: CASSLVGRGGDPYEQYF.

This chain uses TRBV18 with TRBJ2-7; 7 bases are shared with TRBD2. The CDR3 covers 16 residues. From germline, CDR1 is KGHSH and CDR2 LQKENI. V lost 3 bases to trimming and J lost 3 bases; unmatched junction nucleotides: 11. In nucleotides, the CDR3 is TGTGCCAGCTCACCCCGCGCAACCGGGGACTACTACGAGCAGTACTTC. It codes for CASSPRATGDYYEQYF. Drawing the rest from reference TRBV18 and TRBJ2-7, the complete variable domain is NAGVMQNPRHLVRRRGQEARLRCSPMKGHSHVYWYRQLPEEGLKFMVYLQKENIIDESGMPKERFSAEFPKEGPSILRIQQVVRGDSAAYFCASSPRATGDYYEQYFGPGTRLTVT.

This clone showed up just once. The CDR3 is CASTRHSNTEAFF. The CDR3 DNA sequence: TGTGCCAGTACCCGACATTCGAACACTGAAGCTTTCTTT. This sequence joins TRBV19 and TRBJ1-1; D is unresolved. Germline V gene lookup returns CDR1 LNHDA and CDR2 SQIVND (reference sequence). The CDR3 contains 13 residues. Between the trimmed V and J ends, which lost 7 bases and 1 base, there was a span of 10 bases.

The chain joins TRBV6-1 to TRBJ1-4; D unclear. V was trimmed by 0 bases and J by 7 bases, leaving 12 bases between them. In germline, CDR1 is MNHNS, CDR2 SASEGT. The CDR3 covers 15 residues. CDR3 nucleotides: TGTGCCAGCAGTGAAGCGCCGGGGTTAAGTGAAAAACTGTTTTTT. This sequence encodes CASSEAPGLSEKLFF.

The genes are TRBV19 and TRBJ2-2; D remains unclear. The CDR3 covers 15 residues. V was pared by 4 bases and J by 2 bases, with 11 bases between. Germline V gives CDR1 LNHDA, CDR2 SQIVND (reference sequence). CDR3 coding DNA: TGTGCCAGTAGTAGGAACGGAGATAACACCGGGGAGCTGTTTTTT. This codes for CASSRNGDNTGELFF. Based on the CDR3 plus reference TRBV19 and TRBJ2-2, the full variable domain is DGGITQSPKYLFRKEGQNVTLSCEQNLNHDAMYWYRQDPGQGLRLIYYSQIVNDFQKGDIAEGYSVSREKKESFPLTVTSAQKNPTAFYLCASSRNGDNTGELFFGEGSRLTVL.

This sequence joins TRBV4-1 and TRBJ1-2; D remains unclear. CDR3 length: 12 residues. Germline lookup yields CDR1 MGHRA and CDR2 YSYEKL. Trimming took off 2 bases at V and 7 bases at J, with 8 bases between the two ends. This chain's CDR3 is CASSQNIGGYTF. The CDR3 coding sequence is TGCGCCAGCAGCCAAAATATCGGTGGCTACACCTTC.

This clone was seen only a few times. This chain uses TRBV4-3 with TRBJ1-5; D is unresolved. The CDR3 covers 14 residues. With 0 bases removed from V and 8 bases from J, the gap between germline ends came to 11 bases. Germline V CDR1 and CDR2: LGHNA, YSLEER. The CDR3 bases are TGCGCCAGCAGCCAAGATGCATGGGCGAAGCCCCAGCATTTT. Its translation: CASSQDAWAKPQHF.

The chain has TRBV5-4 and TRBJ2-7; 11 bases match TRBD2. The CDR3 totals 15 residues. J was trimmed by 4 bases and V by 4 bases; bases with no gene match: 7. Germline V gives CDR1 SGHNT, CDR2 YYREEE (reference sequence). The CDR3 reads CASSRGGLAVYEQYF. The CDR3 region has the DNA TGTGCCAGCAGCAGAGGGGGACTAGCGGTTTACGAGCAGTACTTC.

This clone is a singleton in its sample. The chain couples TRBV2 to TRBJ2-5; D is uncertain. The germline V and J ends were trimmed by 6 bases and 2 bases, with 7 bases remaining between them. CDR1 is SNHLY and CDR2 is FYNNEI in the germline V gene. CDR3 length: 12 residues. The CDR3 here is CASSPLQETQYF. In DNA form, the CDR3 reads TGTGCCAGCAGCCCGTTGCAAGAGACCCAGTACTTC.

V usage is TRBV10-3 and J usage is TRBJ2-3, with D tentatively TRBD1 (6 bases). Deletions cut 6 bases from V and 0 bases from J, with 16 bases between. This CDR3 has 16 residues. The germline V gene encodes CDR1 ENHRY and CDR2 SYGVKD. The CDR3 nucleotides are TGTGCCATCAGGGGGCAGGGGACCCTCAGCACAGATACGCAGTATTTT. Protein product: CAIRGQGTLSTDTQYF.

This clone appeared a few times. This chain uses TRBV5-6 with TRBJ2-4, with TRBD1 identical over 7 bases. Per the germline V gene, CDR1 is SGHDT and CDR2 is YYEEEE. The trim removed 4 bases at V and 3 bases at J, leaving 7 bases unmatched. The CDR3 has 15 amino acids. The CDR3 nucleotides read TGTGCCAGCAGCCAAATGCAGGGGGACAAAAACATTCAGTACTTC. This codes for CASSQMQGDKNIQYF.

V is TRBV12-3 or TRBV12-4 and J is TRBJ1-2; no clear D. CDR3 size: 11 residues. V was cut by 3 bases and J by 8 bases, with 7 bases left in between. In nucleotides, the CDR3 is TGTGCCAGCAGTTTTGGTAGCGGCTACACCTTC. It codes for CASSFGSGYTF.

The chain uses TRBV19 and TRBJ2-3; D unclear. Between the trimmed V and J ends, which lost 3 bases and 5 bases, there was a span of 15 bases. This CDR3 is 15 amino acids long. Germline assignment: CDR1 LNHDA and CDR2 SQIVND (reference sequence). The CDR3 protein is CASSMRLGQIDTQYF. The CDR3 DNA is TGTGCCAGTAGTATGAGACTCGGCCAGATAGATACGCAGTATTTT.

This chain links TRBV4-3 with TRBJ1-2; 10 nucleotides agree with TRBD1. The CDR3 length is 19 residues. CDR1 and CDR2 from the germline V gene are LGHNA and YSLEER. V lost 0 bases, J lost 0 bases, and 10 bases stayed unmatched. CDR3: CASSQEARDRGPSNYGYTF. CDR3 nucleotides: TGCGCCAGCAGCCAAGAAGCCCGGGACAGGGGCCCCTCTAACTATGGCTACACCTTC.

The chain carries TRBV7-3 and TRBJ1-2; a weak D match, TRBD1 (5 bases). V was trimmed by 5 bases and J by 7 bases, leaving 20 bases between them. Germline V lookup: CDR1 SGHTA, CDR2 FQGTGA. This CDR3 has 15 residues. In DNA, the CDR3 is TGTGCCAGCAGCCCCGAGACAGCTGCCGTAAGTGGCTACACCTTC. Its protein is CASSPETAAVSGYTF. The variable domain in full, with the rest retrieved from reference TRBV7-3 and TRBJ1-2, is GAGVSQTPSNKVTEKGKYVELRCDPISGHTALYWYRQSLGQGPEFLIYFQGTGAADDSGLPNDRFFAVRPEGSVSTLKIQRTERGDSAVYLCASSPETAAVSGYTFGSGTRLTVV.

The V gene is TRBV19, the J gene TRBJ2-7, with a tentative D call TRBD1 (6 bases). This CDR3 is built from 15 residues. The germline V gene has CDR1 LNHDA and CDR2 SQIVND (reference sequence). The germline V and J ends were trimmed by 5 bases and 2 bases, with 16 bases remaining between them. The CDR3 is CASSGPLQGAYEQYF. CDR3 nucleotide sequence: TGTGCCAGTAGTGGCCCTTTACAGGGAGCCTACGAGCAGTACTTC.